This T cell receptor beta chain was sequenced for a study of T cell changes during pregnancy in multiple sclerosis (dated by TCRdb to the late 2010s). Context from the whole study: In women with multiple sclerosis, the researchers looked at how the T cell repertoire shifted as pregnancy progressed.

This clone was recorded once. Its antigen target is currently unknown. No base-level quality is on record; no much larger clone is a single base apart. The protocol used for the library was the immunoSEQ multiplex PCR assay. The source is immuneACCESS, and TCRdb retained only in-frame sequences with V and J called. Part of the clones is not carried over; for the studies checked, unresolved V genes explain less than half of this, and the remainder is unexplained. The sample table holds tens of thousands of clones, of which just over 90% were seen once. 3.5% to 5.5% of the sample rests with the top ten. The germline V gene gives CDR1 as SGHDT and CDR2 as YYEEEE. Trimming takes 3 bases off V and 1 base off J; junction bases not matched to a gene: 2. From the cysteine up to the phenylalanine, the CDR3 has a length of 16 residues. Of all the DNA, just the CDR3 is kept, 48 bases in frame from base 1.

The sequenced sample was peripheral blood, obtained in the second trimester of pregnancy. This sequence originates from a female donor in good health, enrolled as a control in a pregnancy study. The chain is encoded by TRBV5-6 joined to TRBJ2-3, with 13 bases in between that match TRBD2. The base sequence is TGTGCCAGCAGCTCGACTAGCGGGGGGCGCACAGATACGCAGTATTTT. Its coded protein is CASSSTSGGRTDTQYF.